These 2 T cell receptor beta chains originate from one sample sequenced in a study of T cell repertoires in aging, cancer and after chemotherapy. The template was genomic DNA from peripheral blood, not RNA. Multiplex touch-down PCR with TRB-A/B primers amplified rearranged V-D-J TRB sequences. A single record per CDR3 protein comes from TCRdb applying MiXCR to the multiplex PCR reads. The repertoire holds 4,500 to 5,500 distinct CDR3 sequences, with about two thirds as singletons. The sample taken for sequencing was blood. The receptors derive from a human donor with a solid tumor.

This chain connects TRBV7-6 to TRBJ2-2; TRBD2 aligns across 8 bases. With 1 base clipped from V and 0 bases from J, the junction kept 4 bases outside the gene matches. The CDR3 covers 17 residues. Per the germline V gene, CDR1 is SGHVS and CDR2 is FNYEAQ. The CDR3 nucleotides are TGTGCCAGCAGCTTAGAAACGGGACTAGCGAACACCGGGGAGCTGTTTTTT. Residues: CASSLETGLANTGELFF.

The chain is built from TRBV7-2 and TRBJ2-1, with D hard to call. CDR1 and CDR2 from the germline V gene are SGHTA and FQGNSA. V lost 1 base to trimming and J lost 4 bases, with 8 bases between them. The CDR3 is made up of 14 amino acids. CDR3 sequence: CASSLVPGYNEQFF. CDR3 DNA: TGTGCCAGCAGCTTAGTGCCGGGTTACAATGAGCAGTTCTTC.